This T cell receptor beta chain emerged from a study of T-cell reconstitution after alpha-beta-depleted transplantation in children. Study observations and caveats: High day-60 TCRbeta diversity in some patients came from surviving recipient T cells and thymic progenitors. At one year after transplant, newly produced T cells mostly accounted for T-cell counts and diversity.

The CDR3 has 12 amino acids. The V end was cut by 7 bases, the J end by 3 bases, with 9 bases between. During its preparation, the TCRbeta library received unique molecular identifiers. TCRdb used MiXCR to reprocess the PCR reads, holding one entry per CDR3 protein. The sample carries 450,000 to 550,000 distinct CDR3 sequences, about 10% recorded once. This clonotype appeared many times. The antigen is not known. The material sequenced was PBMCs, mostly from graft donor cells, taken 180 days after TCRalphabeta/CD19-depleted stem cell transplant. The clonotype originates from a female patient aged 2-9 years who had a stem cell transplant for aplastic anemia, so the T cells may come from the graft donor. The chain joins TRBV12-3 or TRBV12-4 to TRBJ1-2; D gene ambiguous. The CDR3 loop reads CASIHSYYGYTF. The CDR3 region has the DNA TGTGCCAGCATCCACAGCTACTATGGCTACACCTTC.